These 8 T cell receptor beta chains came from one sample sequenced in a study of cytomegalovirus exposure and HLA in healthy donors. Clones were sequenced by immunoSEQ multiplex PCR, and TCRdb holds only the in-frame ones, with some missing. The sample contains about 150,000 clones, roughly 90% of which appear only once. The sample was PBMCs. All receptors come from a man aged 18-30 years in good health and CMV-seropositive.

The rearrangement links TRBV13 to TRBJ2-3; D uncertain. Trimming took off 3 bases at V and 5 bases at J, with 3 bases between the two ends. The germline gives CDR1 PRHDT, CDR2 FYEKMQ (reference sequence). The CDR3 spans 11 residues. The CDR3 here is CASSFRDTQYF. CDR3 in DNA: TGTGCCAGCAGCTTCCGAGATACGCAGTATTTT.

The chain recombines TRBV6-5 with TRBJ2-5; 8 bases line up with TRBD2. The germline gives CDR1 MNHEY, CDR2 SVGAGI. Unmatched junction bases numbered 10, after V lost 5 bases and J lost 5 bases. This CDR3 is 15 amino acids long. The CDR3 loop reads CASSRMSGSYETQYF. CDR3 in DNA: TGTGCCAGCAGTAGAATGAGCGGGAGTTACGAGACCCAGTACTTC.

V gene TRBV7-2 combines with J gene TRBJ2-5; D might be TRBD1 (5 bases). CDR3 length: 12 residues. Germline CDR1 is SGHTA and CDR2 is FQGNSA. The V end was cut by 5 bases, the J end by 9 bases, with 13 bases between. CDR3 sequence: CASSRLGVAQYF. The CDR3 nucleotides are TGTGCCAGCAGCCGATTAGGGGTGGCCCAGTACTTC.

This sequence joins TRBV27 and TRBJ2-3; tentatively, D is TRBD2 (6 bases). This CDR3 is built from 15 residues. Trimming pared 2 bases from V and 11 bases from J, leaving 20 bases between. Germline CDR1 MNHEY, CDR2 SMNVEV (reference sequence). CDR3 amino acids: CASSLTPLSGAKQYF. The CDR3 nucleotides read TGTGCCAGCAGTTTAACCCCTCTCTCGGGAGCGAAGCAGTATTTT.

This clone was recorded only once. The genes are TRBV7-9 and TRBJ2-3, with TRBD2 as a possible D gene (6 bases). Germline CDR1 is SEHNR and CDR2 is FQNEAQ (reference sequence). The CDR3 is 12 amino acids. V was clipped by 6 bases and J by 4 bases, with 8 bases between them. The CDR3 region is CASRAGADTQYF. CDR3 bases: TGTGCCAGCAGAGCGGGCGCAGATACGCAGTATTTT. The complete variable domain, with remaining parts taken from reference TRBV7-9 and TRBJ2-3, reads DTGVSQNPRHKITKRGQNVTFRCDPISEHNRLYWYRQTLGQGPEFLTYFQNEAQLEKSRLLSDRFSAERPKGSFSTLEIQRTEQGDSAMYLCASRAGADTQYFGPGTRLTVL.

The chain joins TRBV29-1 to TRBJ1-1, with D unresolved. The V gene's germline CDR1 is SQVTM and CDR2 ANQGSEA. The V end was cut by 7 bases, the J end by 1 base, with 16 bases between. The CDR3 totals 14 residues. The CDR3 loop is CSARREGWNTEAFF. The CDR3 coding sequence is TGCAGCGCCCGACGGGAAGGGTGGAACACTGAAGCTTTCTTT.

This clone turned up a few times. V and J are TRBV7-9 and TRBJ1-6; 7 nucleotides agree with TRBD1. The CDR3 contains 16 residues. Looked up from germline, CDR1 is SEHNR and CDR2 is FQNEAQ (reference sequence). Trimming took 5 bases from V and 5 from J; bases not matched to a gene: 9. DNA for the CDR3: TGTGCCAGCAGCCCCTCGGTGGGACAGAATAATTCACCCCTCCACTTT. This translates into CASSPSVGQNNSPLHF. Full variable domain (remainder filled in from reference TRBV7-9 and TRBJ1-6): DTGVSQNPRHKITKRGQNVTFRCDPISEHNRLYWYRQTLGQGPEFLTYFQNEAQLEKSRLLSDRFSAERPKGSFSTLEIQRTEQGDSAMYLCASSPSVGQNNSPLHFGNGTRLTVT.

This chain joins TRBV30 and TRBJ1-1; tentatively, D is TRBD1 (5 bases). V was shortened by 2 bases and J by 5 bases, with 15 bases between the two germline ends. Germline values: CDR1 GTSNPN, CDR2 SVGIG (reference sequence). This CDR3 spans 14 amino acids. The CDR3 is CAWSHGGVETEAFF. The CDR3 nucleotides read TGTGCCTGGAGTCACGGAGGGGTAGAAACTGAAGCTTTCTTT.